What follows are 12 T cell receptor beta chains derived from one specimen sequenced in a study of regulatory T cells in long-lasting Graves disease. Arm-PCR with iRepertoire HTBI primers amplified the CDR3 regions for these TCR beta libraries. TCRdb used MiXCR to reprocess the multiplex PCR reads, holding one entry per CDR3 protein. The data contain roughly 560,000 distinct CDR3 sequences, about 12% of them singletons. Time point: newly diagnosed GD, antithyroid drugs for less than 3 months. PBMC RNA served as the TCR library source. These data also featured in a second study, about T cells in Graves' hyperthyroidism and ophthalmopathy.

The source material was peripheral blood mononuclear cells (PBMCs), sampled at new diagnosis, from a patient treated with antithyroid drugs. These receptors all come from a woman aged 30 to 39 with Graves disease.

This clonotype was observed a single time. This may arise from a read error, as a much more abundant clone is one base away. This chain joins TRBV30 and TRBJ2-1, with 8 bases lining up with TRBD2. CDR1 and CDR2 from the germline V gene are GTSNPN and SVGIG (reference sequence). The CDR3 runs to 15 residues. Trimming cost V 4 bases and J 2 bases; bases outside gene matches: 7. CDR3 DNA: TGTGCCTGGACGGGGGGGAGCGGACCCTACAATGAGCAGTTCTTC. It yields the protein CAWTGGSGPYNEQFF.

This clonotype was picked up many times. This chain connects TRBV12-3 or TRBV12-4 to TRBJ2-7; 9 nucleotides line up with TRBD1. After removal of 4 bases from V and 2 bases from J, the junction contained 9 bases not matched to a gene. This CDR3 region has 16 residues. As DNA, the CDR3 is TGTGCCAGCAGTTCCCTGGACAGGGGAGCGCCCTACGAGCAGTACTTC. This translates into CASSSLDRGAPYEQYF.

The chain uses TRBV7-9 and TRBJ2-1; the match to TRBD2 covers 16 bases. The germline CDR1 and CDR2 sequences are SEHNR and FQNEAQ (reference sequence). CDR3 length: 16 residues. The trim removed 3 bases at V and 9 bases at J, leaving 5 bases unmatched. CDR3 in amino acids: CASSFAGLAGGSEQFF. CDR3 nucleotides: TGTGCCAGCAGCTTCGCGGGACTAGCGGGAGGGAGTGAGCAGTTCTTC.

This clonotype was counted between two and nine times. The chain is built from TRBV6-1 and TRBJ2-1, with TRBD1 identical over 8 bases. V gave up 5 bases and J gave up 3 bases; unmatched junction bases: 12. Germline V gene data show CDR1 as MNHNS and CDR2 as SASEGT. The CDR3 sequence is 17 residues long. The CDR3 DNA sequence: TGTGCCAGCAGTAGTTATCCGGGACAGGAACTCTACAATGAGCAGTTCTTC. This translates into CASSSYPGQELYNEQFF.

This clonotype occurred a few times. This chain connects TRBV18 to TRBJ2-3; TRBD1 aligns across 10 bases. CDR1 and CDR2 from the germline V gene are KGHSH and LQKENI. CDR3 length equals 16 residues. V shed 2 bases and J 5 bases; nucleotides not matched to a gene: 7. DNA of the CDR3: TGTGCCAGCTCACCAACTGTTGGACAGGGGGAAGATACGCAGTATTTT. Amino acid sequence: CASSPTVGQGEDTQYF.

The V gene is TRBV6-1, the J gene TRBJ2-7, with D maybe TRBD2 (8 bases). Germline lookup yields CDR1 MNHNS and CDR2 SASEGT. CDR3 length: 15 amino acids. V dropped 7 bases and J dropped 3 bases, with 19 bases sitting between them. Written as DNA, the CDR3 is TGTGCCAGCACTCCCCGGGGGGGGACAGACTACGAGCAGTACTTC. It is translated as CASTPRGGTDYEQYF.

The V gene is TRBV6-5, the J gene TRBJ1-2; no definite D call. Germline V lookup: CDR1 MNHEY, CDR2 SVGAGI. The V end lost 2 bases, the J end lost 6 bases, and 7 bases lay between the germline ends. The CDR3 is 12 residues long. This CDR3 is CASSYMTDGYTF. CDR3 DNA: TGTGCCAGCAGTTACATGACCGATGGCTACACCTTC.

A few counts support this clonotype. This chain uses TRBV6-1 with TRBJ1-4; D gene unclear. The CDR3 is 15 amino acids. V was shortened by 2 bases and J by 8 bases, with 15 bases between the two germline ends. The germline V gene encodes CDR1 MNHNS and CDR2 SASEGT. The CDR3 here is CASSELSSRHEKLFF. The CDR3 bases are TGTGCCAGCAGTGAACTGAGCAGTCGGCACGAAAAACTGTTTTTT.

The chain couples TRBV18 to TRBJ1-1, with TRBD1 as a possible D gene (6 bases). Trimming removed 5 bases from V and 1 base from J, with 11 bases in between. The CDR3 runs to 14 residues. Germline assignment: CDR1 KGHSH and CDR2 LQKENI. CDR3 sequence (DNA): TGTGCCAGCTCAGCTGGACAGCAGAACACTGAAGCTTTCTTT. This encodes CASSAGQQNTEAFF.

On this clonotype: A read error is possible here, since a much larger clone lies one base away. The genes are TRBV19 and TRBJ2-7, with TRBD1 as a possible D gene (6 bases). The germline gives CDR1 LNHDA, CDR2 SQIVND (reference sequence). This CDR3 has 15 residues. V shed 5 bases and J shed 3 bases, with 17 bases lying between them. DNA for the CDR3: TGTGCCAGTAGTCTCCAGACAGGCTTACTCTACGAGCAGTACTTC. Its protein product is CASSLQTGLLYEQYF.

This clonotype was counted at least ten times. CDR3 in DNA: TGTGCCAGCTCATGGACTAGTGACTACGAGCAGTACTTC. It encodes CASSWTSDYEQYF. This chain joins TRBV27 and TRBJ2-7, with 7 bases identical to TRBD2. The V and J ends lost 8 bases and 3 bases, in that order; junction bases with no gene match: 7. CDR1 MNHEY and CDR2 SMNVEV come from the germline V gene (reference sequence). The CDR3 is 13 residues long.

V usage is TRBV30 and J usage is TRBJ1-2; 10 nucleotides match TRBD1. V lost 2 bases and J lost 3; bases outside the gene matches: 12. In germline, CDR1 is GTSNPN, CDR2 SVGIG (reference sequence). This CDR3 spans 17 amino acids. CDR3 coding DNA: TGTGCCTGGAGTAGATCGTTCGGACAGGGGGGTCACTATGGCTACACCTTC. Translating gives CAWSRSFGQGGHYGYTF.